This T cell receptor (beta chain) comes out of a study of blood T cell repertoires in COVID-19. Turning to the study itself: The United States, Italy and Spain provided the acute and convalescent COVID-19 samples.

Original processing methods: It was from reference gene primer amplification that nucleated cell counts were estimated. Data came from immunoSEQ multiplex PCR; TCRdb stores just in-frame clones and leaves some out. That table gives V, J and clone size, and the DNA gave D and trimming. This table has around 62,000 clones, more than 70% appearing once. The CDR3 sequence is 16 residues long. Germline assignment: CDR1 MNHEY and CDR2 SVGEGT. Losses at the gene ends were 5 bases for V and 1 base for J; bases not matched to a gene: 5. This rearrangement joins TRBV6-2 or TRBV6-3 to TRBJ1-5; TRBD1 agrees at 10 bases. This TCR derives from a woman in her forties who had recovered from COVID-19. Material: PBMCs or T cells enriched from blood (not recorded which). DNA for the CDR3: TGTGCCAGCAGTGACCGGGACAGGGGAAGCAATCAGCCCCAGCATTTT. This sequence encodes CASSDRDRGSNQPQHF.